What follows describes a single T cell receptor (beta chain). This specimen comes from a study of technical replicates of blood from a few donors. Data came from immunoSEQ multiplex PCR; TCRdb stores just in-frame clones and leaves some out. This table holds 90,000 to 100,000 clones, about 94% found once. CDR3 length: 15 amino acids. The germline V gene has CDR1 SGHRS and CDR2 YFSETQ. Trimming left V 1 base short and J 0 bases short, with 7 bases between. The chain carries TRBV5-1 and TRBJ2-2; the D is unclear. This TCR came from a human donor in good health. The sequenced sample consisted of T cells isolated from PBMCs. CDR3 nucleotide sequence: TGCGCCAGCAGCTTGACAGAAACGAACACCGGGGAGCTGTTTTTT. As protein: CASSLTETNTGELFF.